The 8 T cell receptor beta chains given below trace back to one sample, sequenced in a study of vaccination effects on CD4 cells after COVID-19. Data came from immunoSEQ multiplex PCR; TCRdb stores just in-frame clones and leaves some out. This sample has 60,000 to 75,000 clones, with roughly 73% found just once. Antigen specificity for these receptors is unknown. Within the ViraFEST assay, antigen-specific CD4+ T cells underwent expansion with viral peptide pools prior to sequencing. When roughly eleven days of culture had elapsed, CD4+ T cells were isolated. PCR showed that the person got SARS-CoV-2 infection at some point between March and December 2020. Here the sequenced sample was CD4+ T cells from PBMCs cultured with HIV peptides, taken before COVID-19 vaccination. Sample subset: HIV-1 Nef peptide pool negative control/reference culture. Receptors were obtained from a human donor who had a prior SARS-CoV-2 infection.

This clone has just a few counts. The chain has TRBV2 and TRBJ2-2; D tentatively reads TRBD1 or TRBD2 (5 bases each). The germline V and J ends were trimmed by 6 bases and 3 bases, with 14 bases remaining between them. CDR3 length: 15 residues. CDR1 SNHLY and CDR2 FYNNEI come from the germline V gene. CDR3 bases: TGTGCCAGCAGCCCCCTGGGACGCGACACCGGGGAGCTGTTTTTT. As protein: CASSPLGRDTGELFF.

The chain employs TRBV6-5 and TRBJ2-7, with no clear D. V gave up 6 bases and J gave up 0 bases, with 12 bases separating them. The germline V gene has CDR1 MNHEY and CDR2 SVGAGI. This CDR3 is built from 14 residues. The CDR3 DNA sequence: TGTGCCAGCAGGATGACCTACGGCTCCTACGAGCAGTACTTC. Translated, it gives CASRMTYGSYEQYF.

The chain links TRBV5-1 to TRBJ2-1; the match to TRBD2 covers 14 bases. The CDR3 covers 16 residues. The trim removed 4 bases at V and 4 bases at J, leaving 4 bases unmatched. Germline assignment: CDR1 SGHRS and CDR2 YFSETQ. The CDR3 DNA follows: TGCGCCAGCAGCCAGGGACTAGCGGGGGATTACAATGAGCAGTTCTTC. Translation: CASSQGLAGDYNEQFF.

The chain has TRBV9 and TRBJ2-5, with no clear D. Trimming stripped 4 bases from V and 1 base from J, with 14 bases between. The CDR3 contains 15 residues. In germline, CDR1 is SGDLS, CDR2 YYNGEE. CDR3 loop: CASSLQPGSQETQYF. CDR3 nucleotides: TGTGCCAGCAGCCTCCAACCCGGTTCCCAAGAGACCCAGTACTTC.

As DNA, the CDR3 is TGTGCCACCCTAGACAGGGGGAATTTCAATGAGCAGTTCTTC. This codes for CATLDRGNFNEQFF. V and J are TRBV6-5 and TRBJ2-1, with 9 bases lining up with TRBD1. CDR1 and CDR2 (germline): MNHEY, SVGAGI. The CDR3 contains 14 residues. With 10 bases clipped from V and 6 bases from J, the junction kept 10 bases outside the gene matches.

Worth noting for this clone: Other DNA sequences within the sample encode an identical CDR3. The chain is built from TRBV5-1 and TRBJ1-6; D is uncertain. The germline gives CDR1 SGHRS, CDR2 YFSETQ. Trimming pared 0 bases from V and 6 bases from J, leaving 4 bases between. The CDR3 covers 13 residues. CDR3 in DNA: TGCGCCAGCAGCTTGGACCCTAATTCACCCCTCCACTTT. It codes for CASSLDPNSPLHF.

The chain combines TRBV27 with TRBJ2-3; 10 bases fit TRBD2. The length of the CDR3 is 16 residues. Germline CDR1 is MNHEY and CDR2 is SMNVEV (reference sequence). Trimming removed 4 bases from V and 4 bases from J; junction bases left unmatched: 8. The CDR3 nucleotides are TGTGCCAGCAGTTCCCAGCGGGGGGGCCCCCCAGATACGCAGTATTTT. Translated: CASSSQRGGPPDTQYF.

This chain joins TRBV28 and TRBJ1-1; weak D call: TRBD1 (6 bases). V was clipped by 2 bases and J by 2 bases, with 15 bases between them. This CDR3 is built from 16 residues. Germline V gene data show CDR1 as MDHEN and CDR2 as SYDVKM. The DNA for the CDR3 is TGTGCCAGCAGTTTAGGTGCCGTGGGGGCAAACACTGAAGCTTTCTTT. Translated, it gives CASSLGAVGANTEAFF.